This T cell receptor delta chain comes out of a study of γδ T cells in repeated Plasmodium falciparum infection. The length of the CDR3 is 12 residues. CDR1 is TSWWSYY, CDR2 QGS, per germline. TCRdb redid clone calling on the multiplex PCR reads using CATT. There are tens of thousands of delta-chain clones in the sample; over 1.1% occur only once, and around 8.3% lies in the top ten. Bulk repertoires came from Vgamma9/Vdelta2+ or Vdelta2-negative gammadelta T cells flow-sorted from PBMC. This clone was observed a handful of times. The protein held in TCRdb is that of a much larger clone and does not match this DNA's translation at residue 10, likely because of a read error; the protein shown is translated from the DNA.

The sequence was collected from a pool of human donors (malaria-infected and uninfected, not separated). The rearrangement links TRDV1 to TRDJ1; D remains ambiguous. Input material: gamma-delta T cells from blood. Here the CDR3 reads CALGEYTDKPIF. The CDR3 DNA reads TGTGCTCTTGGGGAATACACCGATAAACCCATCTTT.